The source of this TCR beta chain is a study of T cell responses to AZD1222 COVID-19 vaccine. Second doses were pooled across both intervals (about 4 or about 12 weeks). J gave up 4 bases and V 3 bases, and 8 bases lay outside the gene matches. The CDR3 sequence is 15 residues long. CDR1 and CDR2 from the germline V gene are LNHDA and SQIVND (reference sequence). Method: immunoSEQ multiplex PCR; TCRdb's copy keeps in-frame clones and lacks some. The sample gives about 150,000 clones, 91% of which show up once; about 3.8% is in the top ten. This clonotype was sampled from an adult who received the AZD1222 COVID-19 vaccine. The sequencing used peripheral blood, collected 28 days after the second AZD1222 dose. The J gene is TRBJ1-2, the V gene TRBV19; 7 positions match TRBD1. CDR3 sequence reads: CASSMKRGHGYGYTF. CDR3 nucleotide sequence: TGTGCCAGTAGTATGAAGAGGGGGCACGGCTATGGCTACACCTTC. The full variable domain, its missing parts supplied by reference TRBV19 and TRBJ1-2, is DGGITQSPKYLFRKEGQNVTLSCEQNLNHDAMYWYRQDPGQGLRLIYYSQIVNDFQKGDIAEGYSVSREKKESFPLTVTSAQKNPTAFYLCASSMKRGHGYGYTFGSGTRLTVV.